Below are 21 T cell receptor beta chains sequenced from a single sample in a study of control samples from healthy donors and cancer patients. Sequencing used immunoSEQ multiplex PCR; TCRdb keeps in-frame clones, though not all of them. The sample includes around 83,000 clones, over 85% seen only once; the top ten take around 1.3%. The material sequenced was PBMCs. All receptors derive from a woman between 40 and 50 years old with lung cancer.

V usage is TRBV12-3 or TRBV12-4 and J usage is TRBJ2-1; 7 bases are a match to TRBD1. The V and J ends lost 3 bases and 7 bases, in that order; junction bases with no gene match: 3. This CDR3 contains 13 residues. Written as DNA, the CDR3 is TGTGCCAGCAGTTTGGGACAGTTTAATGAGCAGTTCTTC. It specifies CASSLGQFNEQFF.

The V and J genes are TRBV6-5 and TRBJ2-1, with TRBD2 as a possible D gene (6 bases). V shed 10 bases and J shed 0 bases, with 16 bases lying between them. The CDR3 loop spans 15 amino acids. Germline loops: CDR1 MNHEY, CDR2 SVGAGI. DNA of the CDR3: TGTGCCACTACGGTGGCGGGGAGCTCCTACAATGAGCAGTTCTTC. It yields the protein CATTVAGSSYNEQFF.

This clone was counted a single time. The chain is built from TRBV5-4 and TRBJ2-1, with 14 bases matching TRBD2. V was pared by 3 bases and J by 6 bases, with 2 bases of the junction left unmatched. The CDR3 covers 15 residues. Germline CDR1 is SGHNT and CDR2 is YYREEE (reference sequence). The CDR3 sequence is CASSWGTSGGNEQFF. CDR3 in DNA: TGTGCCAGCAGCTGGGGGACTAGCGGGGGCAATGAGCAGTTCTTC.

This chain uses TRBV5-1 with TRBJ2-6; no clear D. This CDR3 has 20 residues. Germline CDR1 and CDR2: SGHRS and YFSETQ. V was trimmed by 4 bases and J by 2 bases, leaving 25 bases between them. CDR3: CASSQSSIPQQVTGANVLTF. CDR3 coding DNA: TGCGCCAGCAGCCAATCATCAATCCCCCAGCAGGTGACTGGGGCCAACGTCCTGACTTTC.

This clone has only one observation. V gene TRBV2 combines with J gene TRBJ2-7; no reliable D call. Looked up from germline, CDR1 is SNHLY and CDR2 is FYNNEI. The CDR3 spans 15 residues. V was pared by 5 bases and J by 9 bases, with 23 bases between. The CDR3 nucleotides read TGTGCCAGCAGTCAATCTCTGGCGTCCATCCTAGGGCAGTACTTC. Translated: CASSQSLASILGQYF.

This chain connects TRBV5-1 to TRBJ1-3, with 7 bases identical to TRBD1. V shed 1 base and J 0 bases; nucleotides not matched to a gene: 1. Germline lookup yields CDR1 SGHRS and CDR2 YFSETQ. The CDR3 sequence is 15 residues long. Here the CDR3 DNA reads TGCGCCAGCAGCTTGACAGGGGACTCTGGAAACACCATATATTTT. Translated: CASSLTGDSGNTIYF.

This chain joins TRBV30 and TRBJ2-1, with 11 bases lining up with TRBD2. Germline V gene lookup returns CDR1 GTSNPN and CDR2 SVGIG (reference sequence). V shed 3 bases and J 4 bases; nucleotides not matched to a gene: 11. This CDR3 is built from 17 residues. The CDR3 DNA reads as TGTGCCTGGAGGGGGATAGGACTAGCGGGTCTGTACAATGAGCAGTTCTTC. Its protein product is CAWRGIGLAGLYNEQFF.

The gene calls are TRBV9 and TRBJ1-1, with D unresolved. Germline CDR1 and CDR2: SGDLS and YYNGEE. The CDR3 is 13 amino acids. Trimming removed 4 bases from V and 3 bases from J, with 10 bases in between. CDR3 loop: CASSPGPDTEAFF. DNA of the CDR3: TGTGCCAGCAGCCCCGGGCCAGACACTGAAGCTTTCTTT. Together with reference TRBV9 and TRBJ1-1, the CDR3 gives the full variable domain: DSGVTQTPKHLITATGQRVTLRCSPRSGDLSVYWYQQSLDQGLQFLIQYYNGEERAKGNILERFSAQQFPDLHSELNLSSLELGDSALYFCASSPGPDTEAFFGQGTRLTVV.

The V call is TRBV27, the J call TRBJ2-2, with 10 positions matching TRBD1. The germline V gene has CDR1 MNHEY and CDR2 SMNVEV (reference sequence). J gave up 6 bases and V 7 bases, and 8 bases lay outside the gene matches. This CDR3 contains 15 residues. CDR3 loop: CASTTRDRGPGELFF. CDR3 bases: TGTGCCAGCACAACCCGGGACAGGGGACCCGGGGAGCTGTTTTTT.

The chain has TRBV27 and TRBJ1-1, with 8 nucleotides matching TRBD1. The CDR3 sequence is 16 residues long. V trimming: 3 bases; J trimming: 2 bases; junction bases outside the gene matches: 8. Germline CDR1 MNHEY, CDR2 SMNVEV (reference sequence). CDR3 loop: CASSFIGTGGNTEAFF. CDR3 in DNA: TGTGCCAGCAGTTTTATAGGGACAGGAGGAAACACTGAAGCTTTCTTT.

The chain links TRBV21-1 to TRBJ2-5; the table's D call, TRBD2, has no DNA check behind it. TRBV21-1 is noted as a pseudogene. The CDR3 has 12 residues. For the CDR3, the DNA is TGTGCCAGCTCCGGGTTACGAGAGACCCAGTACTTC. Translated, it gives CASSGLRETQYF.

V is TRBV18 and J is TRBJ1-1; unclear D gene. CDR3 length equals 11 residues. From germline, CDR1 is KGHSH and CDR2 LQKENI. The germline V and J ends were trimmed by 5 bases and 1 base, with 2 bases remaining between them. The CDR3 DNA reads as TGTGCCAGCTCATGGAACACTGAAGCTTTCTTT. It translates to CASSWNTEAFF.

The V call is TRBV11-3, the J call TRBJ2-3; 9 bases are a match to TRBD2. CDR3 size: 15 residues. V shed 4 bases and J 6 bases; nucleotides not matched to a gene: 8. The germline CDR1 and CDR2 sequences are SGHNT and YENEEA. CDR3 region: CASSSPLAGPDTQYF. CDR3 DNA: TGTGCCAGCAGCTCACCCCTAGCGGGGCCCGATACGCAGTATTTT.

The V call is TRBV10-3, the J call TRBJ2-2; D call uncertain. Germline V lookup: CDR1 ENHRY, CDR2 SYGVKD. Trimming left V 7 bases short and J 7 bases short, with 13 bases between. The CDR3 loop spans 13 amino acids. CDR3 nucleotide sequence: TGTGCCATCAATATTGCCGAGGACGGGGAGCTGTTTTTT. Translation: CAINIAEDGELFF.

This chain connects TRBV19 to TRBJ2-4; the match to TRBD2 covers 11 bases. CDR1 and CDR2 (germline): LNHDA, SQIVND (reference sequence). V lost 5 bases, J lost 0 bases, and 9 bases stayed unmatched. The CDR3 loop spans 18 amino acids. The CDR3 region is CASSLGLAGGPAKNIQYF. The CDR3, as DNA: TGTGCCAGTAGTTTAGGGCTAGCGGGGGGTCCAGCCAAAAACATTCAGTACTTC.

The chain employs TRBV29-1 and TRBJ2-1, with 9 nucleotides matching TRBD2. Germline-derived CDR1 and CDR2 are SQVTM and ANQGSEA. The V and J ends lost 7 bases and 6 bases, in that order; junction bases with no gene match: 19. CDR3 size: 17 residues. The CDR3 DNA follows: TGCAGCGGGGAATATCTAGCGGGGCCAACACGCCCCAATGAGCAGTTCTTC. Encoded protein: CSGEYLAGPTRPNEQFF.

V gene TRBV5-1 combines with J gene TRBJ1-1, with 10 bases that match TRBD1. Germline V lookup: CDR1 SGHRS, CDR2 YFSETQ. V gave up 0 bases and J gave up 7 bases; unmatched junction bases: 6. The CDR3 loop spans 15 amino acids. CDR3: CASSLDLRDRGEAFF. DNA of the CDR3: TGCGCCAGCAGCTTGGATCTCCGGGACAGGGGTGAAGCTTTCTTT.

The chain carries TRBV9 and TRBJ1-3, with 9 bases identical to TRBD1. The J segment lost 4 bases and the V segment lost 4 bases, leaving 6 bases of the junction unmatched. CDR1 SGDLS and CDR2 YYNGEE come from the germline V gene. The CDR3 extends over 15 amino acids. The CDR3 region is CASSPRDREGNTIYF. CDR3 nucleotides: TGTGCCAGCAGCCCACGGGACAGGGAGGGAAACACCATATATTTT. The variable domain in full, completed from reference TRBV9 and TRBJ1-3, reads DSGVTQTPKHLITATGQRVTLRCSPRSGDLSVYWYQQSLDQGLQFLIQYYNGEERAKGNILERFSAQQFPDLHSELNLSSLELGDSALYFCASSPRDREGNTIYFGEGSWLTVV.

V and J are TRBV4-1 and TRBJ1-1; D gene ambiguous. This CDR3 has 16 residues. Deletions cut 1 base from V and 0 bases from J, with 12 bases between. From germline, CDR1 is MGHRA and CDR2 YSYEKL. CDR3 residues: CASSQANGRLNTEAFF. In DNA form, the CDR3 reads TGCGCCAGCAGCCAAGCAAACGGCAGGCTGAACACTGAAGCTTTCTTT.

CDR3 in amino acids: CASSFDRLILNTEAFF. CDR3 in DNA: TGTGCCAGCAGCTTCGACAGACTGATTCTGAACACTGAAGCTTTCTTT. This sequence joins TRBV5-4 and TRBJ1-1; perhaps TRBD1 as D (5 bases). Germline CDR1 and CDR2: SGHNT and YYREEE (reference sequence). The CDR3 contains 16 residues. V dropped 2 bases and J dropped 0 bases, with 14 bases sitting between them. The full variable domain, in which reference TRBV5-4 and TRBJ1-1 provide the parts outside the CDR3, is ETGVTQSPTHLIKTRGQQVTLRCSSQSGHNTVSWYQQALGQGPQFIFQYYREEENGRGNFPPRFSGLQFPNYSSELNVNALELDDSALYLCASSFDRLILNTEAFFGQGTRLTVV.

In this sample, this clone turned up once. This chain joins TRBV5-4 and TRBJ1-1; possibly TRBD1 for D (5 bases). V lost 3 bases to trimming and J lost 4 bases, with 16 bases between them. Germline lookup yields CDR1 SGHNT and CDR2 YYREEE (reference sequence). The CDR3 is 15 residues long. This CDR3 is CASSWGTGTSTEAFF. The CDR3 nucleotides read TGTGCCAGCAGCTGGGGTACCGGGACCTCCACTGAAGCTTTCTTT.